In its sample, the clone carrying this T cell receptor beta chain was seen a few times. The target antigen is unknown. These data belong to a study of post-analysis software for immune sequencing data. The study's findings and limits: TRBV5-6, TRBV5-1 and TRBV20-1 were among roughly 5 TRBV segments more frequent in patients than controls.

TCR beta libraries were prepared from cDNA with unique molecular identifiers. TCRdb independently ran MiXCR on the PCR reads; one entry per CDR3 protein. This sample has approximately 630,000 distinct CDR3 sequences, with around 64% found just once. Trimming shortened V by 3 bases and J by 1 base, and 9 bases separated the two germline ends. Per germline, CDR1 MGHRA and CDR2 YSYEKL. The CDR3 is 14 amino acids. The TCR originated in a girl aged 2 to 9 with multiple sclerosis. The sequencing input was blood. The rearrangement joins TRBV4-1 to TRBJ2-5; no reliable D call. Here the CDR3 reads CASSHPWGQETQYF. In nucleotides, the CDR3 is TGCGCCAGCAGCCACCCTTGGGGCCAAGAGACCCAGTACTTC.